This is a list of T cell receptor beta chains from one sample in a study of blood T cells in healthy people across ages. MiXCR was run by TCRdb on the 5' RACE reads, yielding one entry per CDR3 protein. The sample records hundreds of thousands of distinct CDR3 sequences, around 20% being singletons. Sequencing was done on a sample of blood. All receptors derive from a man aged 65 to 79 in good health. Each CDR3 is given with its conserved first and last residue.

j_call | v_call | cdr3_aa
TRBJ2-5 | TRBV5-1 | CASSVTRTQETQYF
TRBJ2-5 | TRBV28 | CASSSRQFQETQYF
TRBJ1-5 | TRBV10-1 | CASSPGIDQPQHF
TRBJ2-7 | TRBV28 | CASSHEQGDYEQYF
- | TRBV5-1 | CAGSDAQGQTYNEQFF
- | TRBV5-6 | CASSVSGRQEAETQYF
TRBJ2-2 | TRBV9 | CASSGAGLNTGELFF
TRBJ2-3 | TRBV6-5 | CASSYSSTDTQYF
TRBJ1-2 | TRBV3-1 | CASSRGIRYGYTF
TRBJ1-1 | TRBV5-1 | CASRGNMNTEAFF
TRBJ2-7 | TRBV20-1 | CSATRDGKAYEQYF
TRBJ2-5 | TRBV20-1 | CSARDWNSPQETQYF
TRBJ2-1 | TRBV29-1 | CSVDTTPVGDNEQFF
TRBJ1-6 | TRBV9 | CASSVAGENSPLHF
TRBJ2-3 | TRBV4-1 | CASSQGEGPDTQYF
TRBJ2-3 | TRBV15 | CATRRETQGTDTQYF
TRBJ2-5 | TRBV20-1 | CSAGTSGRKGETQYF
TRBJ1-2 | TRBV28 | CASSPPGIYGYTF
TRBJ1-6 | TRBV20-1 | CSARAPRVTYNSPLHF
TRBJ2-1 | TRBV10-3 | CAISETGTGSSYNEQLF
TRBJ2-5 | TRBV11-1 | CASRPRTGKETQYF
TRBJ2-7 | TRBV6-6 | CASSYSSTFYEQYF
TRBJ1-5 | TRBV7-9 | CASSSRDDYQPQHF
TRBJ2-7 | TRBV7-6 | CASSLVTSGNRYEQYF
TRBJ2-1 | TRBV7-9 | CASSLGGLAGMEQFF
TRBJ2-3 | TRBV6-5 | CASSYSPTSEDTQYF
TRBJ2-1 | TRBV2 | CASRIAGGSSYNEQFF
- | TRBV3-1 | CASSQDSGGRAEQYF
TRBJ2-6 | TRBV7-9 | CASSLARTSGEYTGANVLTF
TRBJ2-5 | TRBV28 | CASRRTGEEQYF
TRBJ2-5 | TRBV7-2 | CASSNGDRRETQYF
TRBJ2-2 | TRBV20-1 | CSARDPSSRNTGELFF
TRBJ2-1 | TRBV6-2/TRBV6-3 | CASSYSGLYNEQFF
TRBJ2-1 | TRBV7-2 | CASSRGQGVMYEQFF
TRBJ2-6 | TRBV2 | CASSLESSGANVLTF
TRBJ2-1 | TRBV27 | CASSLAGVDFHEQFF
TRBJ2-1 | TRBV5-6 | CASSLSDSINEQFF
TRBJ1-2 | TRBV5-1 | CASNSGGAGGGYTF
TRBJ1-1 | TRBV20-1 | CSASGAGNTEAFF
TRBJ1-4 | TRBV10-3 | CAISDSGTNEKLFF
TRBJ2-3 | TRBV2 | CASSEDRDSTDTQYF
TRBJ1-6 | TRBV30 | CAWSDPRGGSPLHF
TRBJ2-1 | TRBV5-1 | CASSLTAGSHNEQFF
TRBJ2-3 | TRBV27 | CASSSLRDTPVTQYF
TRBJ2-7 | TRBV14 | CASSQGQVNYEQYF
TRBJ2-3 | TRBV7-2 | CASSAPGLAGDTQYF
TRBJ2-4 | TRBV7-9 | CASSPRLLAGVAKNTQYF
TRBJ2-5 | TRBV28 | CASSLLWGVETQYF
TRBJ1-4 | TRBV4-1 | CASSQVGRGREKLFF
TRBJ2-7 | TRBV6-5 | CASSYSNPSGKTYEQYF
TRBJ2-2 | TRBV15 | CATSRRTGTNTGELFF
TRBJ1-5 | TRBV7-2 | CASSPRQVGSNQPQHF
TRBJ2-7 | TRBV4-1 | CASSQLTSGPRGYEQYF
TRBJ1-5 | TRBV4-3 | CASSQDSGAGQPQHF
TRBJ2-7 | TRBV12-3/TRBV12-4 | CASRGGYYEQYF